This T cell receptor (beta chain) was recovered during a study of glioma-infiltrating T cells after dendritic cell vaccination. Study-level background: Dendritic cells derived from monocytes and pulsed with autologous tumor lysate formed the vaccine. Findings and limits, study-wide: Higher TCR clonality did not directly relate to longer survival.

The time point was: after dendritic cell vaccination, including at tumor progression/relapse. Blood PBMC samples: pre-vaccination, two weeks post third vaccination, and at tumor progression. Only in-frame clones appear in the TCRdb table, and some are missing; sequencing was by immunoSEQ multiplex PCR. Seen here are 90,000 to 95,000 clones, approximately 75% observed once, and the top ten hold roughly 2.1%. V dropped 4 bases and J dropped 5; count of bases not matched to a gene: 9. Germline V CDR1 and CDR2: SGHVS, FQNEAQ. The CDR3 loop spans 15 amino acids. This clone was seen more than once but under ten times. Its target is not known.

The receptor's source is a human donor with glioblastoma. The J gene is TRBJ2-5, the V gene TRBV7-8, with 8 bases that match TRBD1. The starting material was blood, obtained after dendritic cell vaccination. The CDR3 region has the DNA TGTGCCAGCAGCTGGGGGCAGGGGGCGCGGGAGACCCAGTACTTC. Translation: CASSWGQGARETQYF. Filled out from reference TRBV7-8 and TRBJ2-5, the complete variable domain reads GAGVSQSPRYKVAKRGQDVALRCDPISGHVSLFWYQQALGQGPEFLTYFQNEAQLDKSGLPSDRFFAERPEGSVSTLKIQRTQQEDSAVYLCASSWGQGARETQYFGPGTRLLVL.